This T cell receptor beta chain was recorded in a study of shared clonotypes between healthy human individuals. For the study at large: A couple of women and a few men aged 18 to 49 served as donors.

Clones were read by immunoSEQ multiplex PCR, and TCRdb kept only the in-frame ones, dropping some. The repertoire holds about 980,000 clones, with about 80% as singletons. Germline V CDR1 and CDR2: KGHSH, LQKENI. The CDR3 has 17 residues. Deletions cut 5 bases from V and 4 bases from J, with 22 bases between. The sample consisted of memory CD4+ T cells sorted from blood. Noted subset: CD45RA-negative fraction. This TCR was sampled from a man aged 18 to 29 in good health. The chain has TRBV18 and TRBJ2-3; possible D gene TRBD1, 7 bases. The CDR3: CASSYRGGGELADTQYF. For the CDR3, the DNA is TGTGCCAGCTCATATCGAGGAGGGGGCGAGTTAGCAGATACGCAGTATTTT.